This T cell receptor beta chain is from a study of radiotherapy plus CTLA-4 blockade in lung cancer. Assay used: immunoSEQ multiplex PCR; TCRdb lists only in-frame clones, some missing. The sample consists of about 95,000 clones, roughly 85% of them appearing once. This clone was seen just once. After removal of 3 bases from V and 0 bases from J, the junction contained 1 base not matched to a gene. CDR3 length: 14 residues. The germline gives CDR1 KGHSH, CDR2 LQKENI. The chain has TRBV18 and TRBJ2-7; the match to TRBD1 covers 8 bases. This receptor was identified in a human donor with non-small cell lung cancer who had stable disease on radiotherapy plus ipilimumab. The sequenced sample was peripheral blood, obtained from a patient treated with radiotherapy plus ipilimumab. CDR3 amino acids: CASSPGQASYEQYF. The DNA of the CDR3 is TGTGCCAGCTCACCGGGACAGGCCTCCTACGAGCAGTACTTC.